This TCR beta chain was sequenced in a study of T cells after yellow fever vaccination. The germline V gene has CDR1 MNHEY and CDR2 SMNVEV (reference sequence). The CDR3 consists of 15 residues. Trimming stripped 6 bases from V and 0 bases from J, with 14 bases between. Study outcomes and limitations: Any FACS-sorted repertoire could hold abundant clonotypes that contaminate it from the bulk population. Re-detected after boosting: most primary clones, more than 95% of CD4 and roughly 88% of CD8.

This clonotype was detected a few times. Its antigen remains unidentified. TCRdb reprocessed the 5' RACE reads with MiXCR, giving one entry per CDR3 protein. This sample has some 150,000 distinct CDR3 sequences, with over 7% found just once. The sequence came from a man between 18 and 29 years old who received the YFV17D yellow fever vaccine. Sequenced material: CD8+ T cells sorted from PBMCs, taken 45 days after the yellow fever booster vaccination. The chain is built from TRBV27 and TRBJ1-2; the D is unclear. DNA for the CDR3: TGTGCCAGCAGCCCTCTCGCTATCGCTAACTATGGCTACACCTTC. Protein: CASSPLAIANYGYTF.